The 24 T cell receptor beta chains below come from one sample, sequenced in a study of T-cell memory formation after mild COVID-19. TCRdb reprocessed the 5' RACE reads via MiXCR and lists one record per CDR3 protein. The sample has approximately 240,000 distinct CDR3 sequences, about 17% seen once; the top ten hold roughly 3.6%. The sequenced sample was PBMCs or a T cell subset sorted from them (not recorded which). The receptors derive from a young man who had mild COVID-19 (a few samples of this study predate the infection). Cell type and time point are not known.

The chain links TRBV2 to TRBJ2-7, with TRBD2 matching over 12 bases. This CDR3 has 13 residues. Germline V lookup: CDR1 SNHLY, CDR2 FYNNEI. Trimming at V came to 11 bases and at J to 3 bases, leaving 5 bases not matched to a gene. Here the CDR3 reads CAGSGLAGYEQYF. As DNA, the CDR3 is TGTGCCGGCTCGGGACTAGCGGGCTACGAGCAGTACTTC. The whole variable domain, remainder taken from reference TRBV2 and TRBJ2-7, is EPEVTQTPSHQVTQMGQEVILRCVPISNHLYFYWYRQILGQKVEFLVSFYNNEISEKSEIFDDQFSVERPDGSNFTLKIRSTKLEDSAMYFCAGSGLAGYEQYFGPGTRLTVT.

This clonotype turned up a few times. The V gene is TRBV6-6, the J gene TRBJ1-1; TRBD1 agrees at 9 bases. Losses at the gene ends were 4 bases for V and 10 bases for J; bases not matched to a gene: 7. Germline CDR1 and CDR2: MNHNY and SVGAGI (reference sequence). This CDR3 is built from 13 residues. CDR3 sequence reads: CASSWGQGDTAFF. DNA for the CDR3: TGTGCCAGCAGTTGGGGACAGGGAGATACAGCTTTCTTT.

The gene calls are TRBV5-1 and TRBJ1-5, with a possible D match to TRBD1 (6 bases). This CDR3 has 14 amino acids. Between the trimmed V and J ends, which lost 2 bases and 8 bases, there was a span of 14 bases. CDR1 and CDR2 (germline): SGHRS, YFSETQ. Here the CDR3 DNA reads TGCGCCAGCAGCTTAGGGGGGCCGGGTGAGCCCCAGCATTTT. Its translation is CASSLGGPGEPQHF.

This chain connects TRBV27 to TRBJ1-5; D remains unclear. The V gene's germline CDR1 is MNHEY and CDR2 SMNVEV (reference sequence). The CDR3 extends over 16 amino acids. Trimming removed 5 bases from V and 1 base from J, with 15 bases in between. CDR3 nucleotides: TGTGCCAGCAGTATCAGCCCCGTCCGGAGCAATCAGCCCCAGCATTTT. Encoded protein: CASSISPVRSNQPQHF.

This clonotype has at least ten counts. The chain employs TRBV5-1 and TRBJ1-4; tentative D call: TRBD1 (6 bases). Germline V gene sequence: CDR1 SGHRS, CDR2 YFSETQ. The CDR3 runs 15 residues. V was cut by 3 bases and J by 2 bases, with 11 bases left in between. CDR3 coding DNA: TGCGCCAGCAGCTCCACAGGGCTGACTAATGAAAAACTGTTTTTT. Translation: CASSSTGLTNEKLFF.

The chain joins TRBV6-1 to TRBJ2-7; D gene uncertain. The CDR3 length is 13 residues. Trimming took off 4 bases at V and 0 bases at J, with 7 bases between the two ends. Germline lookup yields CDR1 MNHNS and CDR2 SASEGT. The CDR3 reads CASSVQASYEQYV. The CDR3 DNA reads TGTGCCAGCAGTGTTCAGGCCTCCTACGAGCAGTACGTC.

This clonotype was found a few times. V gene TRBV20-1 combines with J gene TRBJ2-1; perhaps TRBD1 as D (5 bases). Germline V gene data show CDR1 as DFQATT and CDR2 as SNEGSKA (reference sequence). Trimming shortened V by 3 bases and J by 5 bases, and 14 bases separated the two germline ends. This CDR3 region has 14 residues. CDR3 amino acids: CSASDSTKDNEQFF. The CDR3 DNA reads TGCAGTGCTAGTGACAGTACTAAGGACAATGAGCAGTTCTTC.

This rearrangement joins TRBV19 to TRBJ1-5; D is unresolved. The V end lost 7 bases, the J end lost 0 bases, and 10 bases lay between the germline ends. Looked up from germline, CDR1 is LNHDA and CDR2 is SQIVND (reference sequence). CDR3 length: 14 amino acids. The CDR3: CASNRGYSNQPQHF. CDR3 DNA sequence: TGTGCCAGTAATCGGGGTTATAGCAATCAGCCCCAGCATTTT.

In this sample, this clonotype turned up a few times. CDR3 in amino acids: CATSSLRTGELFF. The CDR3 coding sequence is TGTGCCACCTCCTCTCTACGCACCGGGGAGCTGTTTTTT. This chain joins TRBV15 and TRBJ2-2; D not certain. Germline V CDR1 and CDR2: LNHNV, YYDKDF (reference sequence). The CDR3 spans 13 residues. V lost 8 bases and J lost 4, with 11 bases in between.

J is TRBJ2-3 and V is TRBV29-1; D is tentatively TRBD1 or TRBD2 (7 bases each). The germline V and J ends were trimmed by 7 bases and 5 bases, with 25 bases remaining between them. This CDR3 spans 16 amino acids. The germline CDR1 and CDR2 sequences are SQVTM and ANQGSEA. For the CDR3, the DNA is TGCAGCGGCGTGGGACAGCCTAATTGGGGGGGAGATACGCAGTATTTT. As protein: CSGVGQPNWGGDTQYF.

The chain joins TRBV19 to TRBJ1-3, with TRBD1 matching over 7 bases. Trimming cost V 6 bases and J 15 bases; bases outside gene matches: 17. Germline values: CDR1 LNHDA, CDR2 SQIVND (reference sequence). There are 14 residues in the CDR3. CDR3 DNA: TGTGCCAGTAGAACCGGGACAGCCGCCCTTTCGGAATATTTT. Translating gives CASRTGTAALSEYF.

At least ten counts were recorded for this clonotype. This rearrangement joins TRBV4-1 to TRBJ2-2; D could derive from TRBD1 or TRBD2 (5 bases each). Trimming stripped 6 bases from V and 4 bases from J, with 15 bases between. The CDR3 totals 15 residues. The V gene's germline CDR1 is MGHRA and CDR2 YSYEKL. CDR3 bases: TGCGCCAGCAGACTCCAGGGCCGGGGCACCGGGGAGCTGTTTTTT. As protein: CASRLQGRGTGELFF.

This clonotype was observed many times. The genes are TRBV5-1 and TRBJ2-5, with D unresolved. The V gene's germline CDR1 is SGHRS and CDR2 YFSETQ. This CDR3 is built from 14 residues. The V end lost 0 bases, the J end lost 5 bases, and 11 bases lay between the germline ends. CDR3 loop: CASSLAPGDETQYF. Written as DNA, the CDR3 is TGCGCCAGCAGCTTGGCTCCAGGCGATGAGACCCAGTACTTC.

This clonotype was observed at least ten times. CDR3 nucleotides: TGTGCCAGTAGTATTTCGGGGAGTCAGCCCCAGCATTTT. Translated: CASSISGSQPQHF. The V and J genes are TRBV19 and TRBJ1-5; no clear D. Germline values: CDR1 LNHDA, CDR2 SQIVND (reference sequence). Trimming took 3 bases from V and 6 from J, leaving 9 bases between them. There are 13 residues in the CDR3. Variable domain in full (rest from reference TRBV19 and TRBJ1-5): DGGITQSPKYLFRKEGQNVTLSCEQNLNHDAMYWYRQDPGQGLRLIYYSQIVNDFQKGDIAEGYSVSREKKESFPLTVTSAQKNPTAFYLCASSISGSQPQHFGDGTRLSIL.

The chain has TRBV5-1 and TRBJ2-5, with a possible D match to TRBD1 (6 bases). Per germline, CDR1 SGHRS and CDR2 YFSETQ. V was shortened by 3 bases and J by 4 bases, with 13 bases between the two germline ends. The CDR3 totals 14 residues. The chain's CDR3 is CASSSTGSAETQYF. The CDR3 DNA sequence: TGCGCCAGCAGCTCAACAGGGTCGGCAGAGACCCAGTACTTC.

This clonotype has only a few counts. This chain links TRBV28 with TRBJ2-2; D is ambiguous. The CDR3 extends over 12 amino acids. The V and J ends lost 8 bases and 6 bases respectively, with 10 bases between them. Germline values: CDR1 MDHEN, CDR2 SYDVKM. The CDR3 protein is CASDGLAGELFF. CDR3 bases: TGTGCCAGCGACGGGCTGGCCGGGGAGCTGTTTTTT.

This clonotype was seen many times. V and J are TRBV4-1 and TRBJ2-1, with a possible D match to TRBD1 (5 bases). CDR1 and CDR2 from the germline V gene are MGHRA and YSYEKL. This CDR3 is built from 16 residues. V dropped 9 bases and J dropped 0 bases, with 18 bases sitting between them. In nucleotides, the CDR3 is TGCGCCAGTTCTGAGGTTGGGGCAAGCTCCTACAATGAGCAGTTCTTC. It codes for CASSEVGASSYNEQFF.

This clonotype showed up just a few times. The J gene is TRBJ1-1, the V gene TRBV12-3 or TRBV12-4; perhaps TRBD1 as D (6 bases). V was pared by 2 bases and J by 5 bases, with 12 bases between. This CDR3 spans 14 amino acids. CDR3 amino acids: CASSLTPQGTEAFF. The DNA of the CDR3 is TGTGCCAGCAGTTTAACCCCACAGGGAACTGAAGCTTTCTTT.

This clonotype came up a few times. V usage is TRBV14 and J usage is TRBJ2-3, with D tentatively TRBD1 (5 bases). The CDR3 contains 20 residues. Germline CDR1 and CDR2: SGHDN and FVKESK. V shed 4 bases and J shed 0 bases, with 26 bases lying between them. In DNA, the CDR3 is TGTGCCAGCAGCCTCCACCGCGACAGTCCGTATCTTCCCAGCACAGATACGCAGTATTTT. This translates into CASSLHRDSPYLPSTDTQYF. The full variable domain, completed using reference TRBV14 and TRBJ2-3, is EAGVTQFPSHSVIEKGQTVTLRCDPISGHDNLYWYRRVMGKEIKFLLHFVKESKQDESGMPNNRFLAERTGGTYSTLKVQPAELEDSGVYFCASSLHRDSPYLPSTDTQYFGPGTRLTVL.

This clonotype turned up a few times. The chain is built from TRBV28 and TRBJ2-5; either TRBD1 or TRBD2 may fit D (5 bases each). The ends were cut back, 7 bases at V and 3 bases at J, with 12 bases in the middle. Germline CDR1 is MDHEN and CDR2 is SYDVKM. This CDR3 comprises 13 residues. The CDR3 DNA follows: TGTGCCAGCACCTACGGGGCAGAAGAGACCCAGTACTTC. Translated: CASTYGAEETQYF.

The CDR3 nucleotides are TGCAGCGGGATCGGAAATAATGAAAAACTGTTTTTT. Amino acid sequence: CSGIGNNEKLFF. This sequence joins TRBV29-1 and TRBJ1-4, with unresolved D. Between the trimmed V and J ends, which lost 7 bases and 4 bases, there was a span of 10 bases. This CDR3 is built from 12 residues. CDR1 is SQVTM, CDR2 ANQGSEA, per germline.

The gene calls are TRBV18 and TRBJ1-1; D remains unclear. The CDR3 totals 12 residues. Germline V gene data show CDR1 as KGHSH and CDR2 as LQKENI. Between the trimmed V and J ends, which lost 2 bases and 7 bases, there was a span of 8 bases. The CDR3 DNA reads TGTGCCAGCTCACCAAACGAGGATGAAGCTTTCTTT. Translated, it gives CASSPNEDEAFF.

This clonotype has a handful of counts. CDR3 loop: CSVRGSADTQYF. The DNA of the CDR3 is TGCAGTGTCAGAGGTTCGGCAGATACGCAGTATTTT. The chain joins TRBV20-1 to TRBJ2-3; D is undetermined. The V end was cut by 7 bases, the J end by 4 bases, with 12 bases between. The CDR3 consists of 12 residues. Germline V gene lookup returns CDR1 DFQATT and CDR2 SNEGSKA (reference sequence).

The CDR3 reads CASSQEAYISGNTIYF. The CDR3, as DNA: TGTGCCAGCAGCCAAGAGGCGTACATCTCTGGAAACACCATATATTTT. V is TRBV3-2 and J is TRBJ1-3. TRBV3-2 corresponds to a pseudogene. The CDR3 sequence is 16 residues long.